This TCR beta chain derives from a study of blood T cell repertoires in COVID-19. Unmatched junction bases numbered 13, after V lost 4 bases and J lost 6 bases. CDR1 and CDR2 (germline): LNHDA, SQIVND (reference sequence). CDR3 length equals 18 residues. Assay used: immunoSEQ multiplex PCR; TCRdb lists only in-frame clones, some missing. The sample yields approximately 260,000 clones, approximately 80% seen once. This clone has more than one count but fewer than ten. The clonotype originates from an elderly woman with active or convalescent COVID-19. The chain recombines TRBV19 with TRBJ1-5; TRBD1 matches at 12 bases. Input material: peripheral blood. CDR3 nucleotides: TGTGCCAGTAGTAGGGGACAGGGGGCTGTAGAAGGGATTCAGCCCCAGCATTTT. This translates into CASSRGQGAVEGIQPQHF.